By sample share, the clone carrying this T cell receptor beta chain is medium-sized. These data originate in a study of blood T cell repertoires in COVID-19. Whole-study context: COVID-19 samples from acute and convalescent phases originated in the United States, Italy and Spain. PBMCs, B-cell-depleted T cells, or T cells provided the cDNA or gDNA that made up the material.

Germline-derived CDR1 and CDR2 are LNHDA and SQIVND (reference sequence). V lost 4 bases to trimming and J lost 4 bases; unmatched junction nucleotides: 9. The CDR3 is 16 amino acids. In the authors' methods: Reference gene primer amplification yielded estimated nucleated cell counts. Libraries were prepared by immunoSEQ multiplex PCR; TCRdb keeps only in-frame clonotypes and omits some of them. V and J calls and clone size come straight from that table; D and trimming were deduced from the DNA. Seen here are 51,000 or so clones, 70% to 90% observed once, and the top ten hold over 10%. The sequence came from an elderly man with acute or convalescent COVID-19. The chain recombines TRBV19 with TRBJ2-2, with 7 bases aligning to TRBD2. Sequencing was carried out using peripheral blood. The CDR3 here is CASSKLASQATGELFF. CDR3 in DNA: TGTGCCAGTAGTAAACTAGCGTCTCAGGCCACCGGGGAGCTGTTTTTT.